These T cell receptor beta chains were read from a single sample in a study of blood T cell repertoires in COVID-19. The data were produced by immunoSEQ multiplex PCR, yet TCRdb's version contains in-frame clones alone and is incomplete. The profile shows 150,000 to 250,000 clones, about 80% of them singletons. The sequencing input was peripheral blood. The receptor set was obtained from a human donor with acute or convalescent COVID-19. The donor label of this sample is uncertain. The CDR3 runs from the conserved cysteine through the conserved F or W. D genes are given only for firm matches. The size entry is marked missing in some rows and otherwise reads once, few, many or a size class.

j_gene | d_gene | v_gene | abundance | CDR3nt | CDR3aa
TRBJ2-2 | TRBD1 | TRBV7-9 | NA | TGTGCCAGCAGCCAAGGGGACAGGGGGAACACCGGGGAGCTGTTTTTT | CASSQGDRGNTGELFF
TRBJ1-1 | TRBD1 | TRBV27 | few | TGTGCCAGCAGTTTAGGACAGGGGGCGCGGGGCACTGAAGCTTTCTTT | CASSLGQGARGTEAFF
TRBJ2-1 | NA | TRBV21-1 | few | TGTGCCAGCCTCACTAAGCGGGAGGTTTTTTTTTGCCCTGAGCAGTTCTTC | CASLTKREVFFCPEQFF
TRBJ2-2 | TRBD1 | TRBV27 | NA | TGTGCCAGCAGGACCCCCGGGACAGGGAGCACCGGGGAGCTGTTTTTT | CASRTPGTGSTGELFF
TRBJ1-2 | TRBD1 | TRBV19 | NA | TGTGCCAGTAGTATGAACAGGGGGCGCGTCTATGGCTACACCTTC | CASSMNRGRVYGYTF
TRBJ1-2 | NA | TRBV12-3/TRBV12-4 | NA | TGTGCCAGCAGTCCAGGGTATGGCTACACCTTC | CASSPGYGYTF
TRBJ2-1 | TRBD2 | TRBV7-7 | NA | TGTGCCAGCAGCTCCGGGACTAGCGGCGGTGAGCAGTTCTTC | CASSSGTSGGEQFF
TRBJ2-1 | NA | TRBV27 | NA | TGTGCCAGCAGGGTAACTCCTGGTACCACCTATGAGCAGTTCTTC | CASRVTPGTTYEQFF
TRBJ2-1 | TRBD2 | TRBV7-9 | NA | TGTGCCAGCAGCCTAGGGACTAGCGGGGGTCCCAATGAGCAGTTCTTC | CASSLGTSGGPNEQFF
TRBJ1-3 | TRBD1 | TRBV6-6 | NA | TGTGCCAGCAGTCTACAGGGGATAGGAAACACCATATATTTT | CASSLQGIGNTIYF
TRBJ1-5 | NA | TRBV6-1 | NA | TGTGCCAGCAGTGAAGCGAGCCGTAATCAGCCCCAGCATTTT | CASSEASRNQPQHF
TRBJ2-7 | NA | TRBV18 | NA | TGTGCCAGCTCACCAGGGGACACTCGGTACGAGCAGTACTTC | CASSPGDTRYEQYF
TRBJ1-5 | TRBD1 | TRBV27 | NA | TGTGCCAGCAACCCGACAGGGTGGCTGCAAAATCAGCCCCAGCATTTT | CASNPTGWLQNQPQHF
TRBJ1-2 | NA | TRBV24-1 | NA | TGTGCCACCAGTGATTTGTCGCTTAGCTATGGCTACACCTTC | CATSDLSLSYGYTF
TRBJ2-7 | TRBD2 | TRBV6-6 | once | TGTGCCAGCAGTACTGGCCAAGCGGGAGCTTACGAGCAGTACTTC | CASSTGQAGAYEQYF
TRBJ2-3 | TRBD2 | TRBV3-1/TRBV3-2 | NA | TGTGCCAGCAGCCGGACTAGCGGGAGAACAGATACGCAGTATTTT | CASSRTSGRTDTQYF
TRBJ1-1 | NA | TRBV27 | NA | TGTGCCAGCAGTACATATACGGGAGGCGGTAATGCTGAAGCTTTCTTT | CASSTYTGGGNAEAFF
TRBJ2-7 | NA | TRBV7-2 | NA | TGTGCCAGCAGTCGGTCCCGGGACATCTACGAGCAGTACTTC | CASSRSRDIYEQYF
TRBJ2-3 | TRBD1 | TRBV4-1 | NA | TGCGCCAGCAGCCAACTCCACAGGGGTATGTTGTATTTT | CASSQLHRGMLYF
TRBJ2-3 | TRBD1 | TRBV27 | NA | TGTGCCAGCCGCCGACAGGGTCCAGATACGCAGTATTTT | CASRRQGPDTQYF
TRBJ2-3 | NA | TRBV3-1/TRBV3-2 | NA | TGTGCCAGCAGCCAAGATGTTCAGGCTAGCACAGATACGCAGTATTTT | CASSQDVQASTDTQYF
TRBJ2-1 | TRBD2 | TRBV2 | NA | TGTGCCAGCAGTGAATTGGGCGGGAGAGCTATCTATGAGCAGTTCTTC | CASSELGGRAIYEQFF
TRBJ2-3 | TRBD2 | TRBV6-2/TRBV6-3 | NA | TGTGCCAACAGTTTGGGACTAGCGGGTTTACTCACAGATACGCAGTATTTT | CANSLGLAGLLTDTQYF
TRBJ1-1 | NA | TRBV6-5 | NA | TGTGCCAGCCTAGAGCGAGCCCCGAACACTGAAGCTTTCTTT | CASLERAPNTEAFF
TRBJ1-1 | NA | TRBV19 | NA | TGTGCCAGTAGTCCGAGCCAGAACACTGAAGCTTTCTTT | CASSPSQNTEAFF